This TCR beta chain was sequenced during a study of blood T cells in healthy people across ages. A sample-barcoded 5' primer and a J-beta primer mix were used in a second PCR of roughly 7 to 11 cycles. TCRdb independently ran MiXCR on the 5' RACE reads; one entry per CDR3 protein. The sample shows about 970,000 distinct CDR3 sequences, roughly 47% of them seen only once. Researchers report isolating at least 6.5 million PBMCs per sample. Findings and limits, study-wide: Lack of knowledge of donor CMV status possibly confounded expanded clonotype changes. Samples with more naive T cells showed higher observed beta diversity.

This clonotype has more than one count but fewer than ten. Its antigen is not identified. CDR1 is MGHRA and CDR2 is YSYEKL in the germline V gene. J gave up 2 bases and V 3 bases, and 10 bases lay outside the gene matches. This CDR3 is built from 18 residues. The clonotype originates from an older woman in good health. The sequencing input was blood. The gene calls are TRBV4-1 and TRBJ2-3, with TRBD2 identical over 11 bases. The CDR3 reads CASSHRKGTSGYTDTQYF. The CDR3 DNA sequence: TGCGCCAGCAGCCATCGGAAGGGGACTAGCGGATACACAGATACGCAGTATTTT.